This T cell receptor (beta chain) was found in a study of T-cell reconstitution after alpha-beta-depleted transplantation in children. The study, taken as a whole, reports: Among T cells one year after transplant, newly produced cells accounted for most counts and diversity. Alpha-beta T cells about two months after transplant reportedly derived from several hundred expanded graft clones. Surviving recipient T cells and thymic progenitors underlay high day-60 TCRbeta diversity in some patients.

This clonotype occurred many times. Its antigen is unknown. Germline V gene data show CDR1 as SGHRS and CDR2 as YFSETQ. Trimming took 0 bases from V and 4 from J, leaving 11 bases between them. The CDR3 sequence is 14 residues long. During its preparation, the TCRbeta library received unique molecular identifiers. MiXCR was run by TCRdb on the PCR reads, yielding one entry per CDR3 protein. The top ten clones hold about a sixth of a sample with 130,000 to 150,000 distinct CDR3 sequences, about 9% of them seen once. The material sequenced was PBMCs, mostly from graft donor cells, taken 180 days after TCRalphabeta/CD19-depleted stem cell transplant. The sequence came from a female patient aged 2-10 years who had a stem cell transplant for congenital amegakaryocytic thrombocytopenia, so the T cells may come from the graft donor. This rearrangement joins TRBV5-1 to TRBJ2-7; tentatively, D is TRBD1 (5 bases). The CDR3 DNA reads TGCGCCAGCAGCTTGGGCGACAGTAGGTACGAGCAGTACTTC. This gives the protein CASSLGDSRYEQYF.